The rows below give T cell receptor beta chains drawn from one sample of a study of siplizumab effects on memory and regulatory T cells. Profiling relied on immunoSEQ multiplex PCR, and the TCRdb table lists in-frame clones only, not all of them. Of some 90,000 clones listed, more than 80% were seen once; the top ten hold around 15%. The sequenced sample consisted of CD4+ T cells sorted from blood. These receptor sequences come from a human donor in good health. Each CDR3 is given with its conserved first and last residue. Each record gives: D gene, clone size, V gene, J gene, CDR3 DNA, CDR3 protein. A D gene is named only where the DNA matches it firmly. Clone size is stated in some rows and not others, as once, few, many or a class when expanded.

.,.,TRBV11-3,TRBJ2-7,TGTGCCAGCAGCTCCGCGGGGAATTCCTACGAGCAGTACTTC,CASSSAGNSYEQYF
TRBD2,.,TRBV5-1,TRBJ2-1,TGCGCCAGCAGCTTGGGACTAGCGGGAGGCGAGGTTGAGCAGTTCTTC,CASSLGLAGGEVEQFF
.,.,TRBV30,TRBJ1-1,TGTGCCTGGAGTGTACGGGGTAGAACTGGGACTGAAGCTTTCTTT,CAWSVRGRTGTEAFF
.,.,TRBV6-6,TRBJ1-5,TGTGCCAGCAGTTACCCCGGGGAGAGTCAGCCCCAGCATTTT,CASSYPGESQPQHF
.,.,TRBV9,TRBJ2-1,TGTGCCAGCAGCCCCCGGAGGGTGAATGAGCAGTTCTTC,CASSPRRVNEQFF
TRBD1,.,TRBV4-3,TRBJ2-3,TGCGCCAGCAGCCAAGATATACAGGGGGGAGATACGCAGTATTTT,CASSQDIQGGDTQYF
.,.,TRBV18,TRBJ2-7,TGTGCCAGCTCACCACCGTTAGGCCTGAGCTCCTACGAGCAGTACTTC,CASSPPLGLSSYEQYF
.,.,TRBV9,TRBJ2-1,TGTGCCAGCAGCGTAGAGGGGGGAGGTTACAATGAGCAGTTCTTC,CASSVEGGGYNEQFF
.,.,TRBV19,TRBJ1-2,TGTGCCAGTAGTATAGACAGGGGTTATGGCTACACCTTC,CASSIDRGYGYTF
.,.,TRBV5-1,TRBJ2-5,TGCGCCAGCAGCTTCAGCGGAGGCCCCCGGGAGCAGTACTTC,CASSFSGGPREQYF
.,.,TRBV18,TRBJ2-3,TGTGCCAGCTCACCACCGACGGGGCCACCGAAGCGGTATTTT,CASSPPTGPPKRYF
.,.,TRBV19,TRBJ1-1,TGTGCCAGTAAGAACGCAGGGAGGAAGAACACTGAAGCTTTCTTT,CASKNAGRKNTEAFF
.,.,TRBV11-3,TRBJ2-4,TGTGCCAGCAGCTCAAGAGGGAACATTCAGTACTTC,CASSSRGNIQYF
.,.,TRBV30,TRBJ1-3,TGTGCCTGGAGTGGCTCTGGAAACACCATATATTTT,CAWSGSGNTIYF
.,.,TRBV4-1,TRBJ2-7,TGCGCCAGCCGCGGGATTCGGGGCGGAGCCTACGAGCAGTACTTC,CASRGIRGGAYEQYF
.,.,TRBV5-5,TRBJ2-2,TGTGCCAGCAGCTTAACAGCGGGCGCGAACACCGGGGAGCTGTTTTTT,CASSLTAGANTGELFF
TRBD1,.,TRBV19,TRBJ1-5,TGTGCCAGTAGTCCTCGACAGGGGGCCAATCAGCCCCAGCATTTT,CASSPRQGANQPQHF
TRBD1,.,TRBV30,TRBJ2-5,TGTGCCTGGAGTGTACTAAGGGGGCAGGGGACCCAGTACTTC,CAWSVLRGQGTQYF
.,.,TRBV6-4,TRBJ2-5,TGTGCCAGCAGTGAGATTGCAGGGACCCAAGAGACCCAGTACTTC,CASSEIAGTQETQYF
TRBD2,.,TRBV7-2,TRBJ2-2,TGTGCCAGCAGTCAACTAGCGGGAGTTTGGAACACCGGGGAGCTGTTTTTT,CASSQLAGVWNTGELFF
TRBD1,.,TRBV28,TRBJ2-7,TGTGCCAGCAGTCCAAGGACAGGGGGCTATTACGAGCAGTACTTC,CASSPRTGGYYEQYF
.,.,TRBV11-2,TRBJ2-7,TGTGCCAGCAGCCTATCGCCGTGGGGCGAGCAGTACTTC,CASSLSPWGEQYF
.,.,TRBV5-1,TRBJ2-2,TGCGCCAGCAGCTTGGGGGACCTAGCAGCCGGGGAGCTGTTTTTT,CASSLGDLAAGELFF
TRBD1,.,TRBV7-9,TRBJ1-6,TGTGCCAGCAGCCGGGGACAGGAAAATTCACCCCTCCACTTT,CASSRGQENSPLHF
TRBD2,.,TRBV19,TRBJ2-7,TGTGCCAGTAGTGATCCTAGCGGCTCCTACGAGCAGTACTTC,CASSDPSGSYEQYF
.,.,TRBV6-1,TRBJ1-1,TGTGCCAGCAGTGAAGTGCGGTTGAGGGAGAGGGGGACTGAAGCTTTCTTT,CASSEVRLRERGTEAFF
TRBD2,.,TRBV6-5,TRBJ2-3,TGTGCCACCCGCGTTCCTAGCGGGAGGGATACGCAGTATTTT,CATRVPSGRDTQYF
.,.,TRBV9,TRBJ2-7,TGTGCCAGCAGCGTTCAAACTGTCCCCTCCTACGAGCAGTACTTC,CASSVQTVPSYEQYF
.,.,TRBV30,TRBJ1-2,TGTGCCTGGACCGCCGGCCTTTCTAACTATGGCTACACCTTC,CAWTAGLSNYGYTF
TRBD1,.,TRBV4-2,TRBJ2-7,TGTGCCAGCAGCCAACAACCGGGACAGGGAAACGAGCAGTACTTC,CASSQQPGQGNEQYF
TRBD2,.,TRBV19,TRBJ2-5,TGTGCCAGTAGTGCCCTTCTACTAGCGGGAGTTAGAGAGACCCAGTACTTC,CASSALLLAGVRETQYF
TRBD2,.,TRBV18,TRBJ2-7,TGTGCCAGCTCACCACTGGGGACTAGCGGGACGGGGGAGCAGTACTTC,CASSPLGTSGTGEQYF
TRBD2,.,TRBV9,TRBJ2-5,TGTGCCAGCAGCGTAACTGTCGGGGGGATGGAGACCCAGTACTTC,CASSVTVGGMETQYF
TRBD1,.,TRBV5-1,TRBJ1-2,TGCGCCAGCAGCTCCCAGGGGGCGCATGGCTACACCTTC,CASSSQGAHGYTF
TRBD1,once,TRBV7-9,TRBJ2-7,TGTGCCAGCAGCTTAGCGCCCGGACAGGGGAACTACGAGCAGTACTTC,CASSLAPGQGNYEQYF
.,.,TRBV10-3,TRBJ2-7,TGTGCCACGCAGTTAAGTAGCGGCTCCTACGAGCAGTACTTC,CATQLSSGSYEQYF
TRBD2,.,TRBV23-1,TRBJ2-1,TGCGCCAGCAGTCAGGAACTAGCGACCTACAATGAGCAGTTCTTC,CASSQELATYNEQFF
TRBD1,.,TRBV19,TRBJ1-5,TGTGCCAGTTCGATCGGGGACAGAGTCGCCCAGCATTTT,CASSIGDRVAQHF
TRBD1,.,TRBV5-1,TRBJ1-4,TGCGCCAGCAGTCGTAGTCAGGGGGATCGTAATGAAAAACTGTTTTTT,CASSRSQGDRNEKLFF
TRBD1,.,TRBV5-8,TRBJ1-5,TGTGCCAGCAGCTTATTCGGGACAGGGAATCAGCCCCAGCATTTT,CASSLFGTGNQPQHF
TRBD1,once,TRBV29-1,TRBJ2-4,TGCAGCGTTTGGACAGGGGGAAACATTCAGTACTTC,CSVWTGGNIQYF